This TCR beta chain was sequenced for a study of blood T cell repertoires in COVID-19. The J segment lost 6 bases and the V segment lost 6 bases, leaving 2 bases of the junction unmatched. CDR1 and CDR2 from the germline V gene are SEHNR and FQNEAQ (reference sequence). The CDR3 has 12 residues. Here immunoSEQ multiplex PCR was the method, and the copy in TCRdb shows in-frame clones only, minus some. This sample carries under 140,000 clones, roughly 85% of them seen once, and the ten largest clones take around 4.8%. This clone was counted only a few times. V is TRBV7-9 and J is TRBJ1-5; TRBD1 aligns across 7 bases. This clonotype originated in a human donor in a cohort sampled during active COVID-19. Sequencing used peripheral blood. This chain's CDR3 is CASSRDSQPQHF. The DNA for the CDR3 is TGTGCCAGCAGTCGGGACAGTCAGCCCCAGCATTTT.